Below, one T cell receptor beta chain is given with its context. The V gene's germline CDR1 is SGHRS and CDR2 YFSETQ. The CDR3 extends over 14 amino acids. V lost 5 bases to trimming and J lost 3 bases; unmatched junction nucleotides: 6. The data stem from a study of blood T cell repertoires in COVID-19. Study details: The United States, Italy and Spain provided the acute and convalescent COVID-19 samples.

Authors' methods: Amplified reference gene primers provided the basis for estimating nucleated cell counts. The assay was immunoSEQ multiplex PCR, and TCRdb's table has in-frame clones only and misses some. That table gives V, J and clone size, and the DNA gave D and trimming. The sample comprises 190,000 or so clones, around nine tenths of which are singletons, and 4.5% to 5.5% rests with the top ten. This chain connects TRBV5-1 to TRBJ2-7; 9 nucleotides align to TRBD1. The source of this sequence is a woman aged 25-40 years who had been exposed to COVID-19. Sequencing was performed on PBMCs or T cells enriched from blood (not recorded which). In DNA form, the CDR3 reads TGCGCCAGCAGTTCCCGGGACAGGGACTACGAGCAGTACTTC. Residues: CASSSRDRDYEQYF.